The TCR beta chain described here comes from a study of OX40 agonist ivuxolimab in advanced cancers. The table lists this clone with a few counts. The V and J ends lost 6 bases and 2 bases respectively, with 13 bases between them. The V gene's germline CDR1 is MNHEY and CDR2 SVGAGI. This CDR3 has 14 amino acids. Assay used: immunoSEQ multiplex PCR; TCRdb lists only in-frame clones, some missing. Here the sample spans 50,000 to 65,000 clones, 81% being singletons. Sequenced here: CD4+ or CD8+ T cells sorted from blood, sampled in a trial of the OX40 agonist ivuxolimab. The J gene is TRBJ1-2, the V gene TRBV6-5, with a tentative D call TRBD1 (6 bases). The clonotype was recovered from an adult with an advanced solid tumor such as melanoma, head and neck, liver or kidney cancer. CDR3 protein: CASRVQQGNYGYTF. The CDR3, as DNA: TGTGCCAGCAGAGTACAACAGGGAAACTATGGCTACACCTTC.